The 16 T cell receptor beta chains presented below share a single source sample, sequenced in a study of shared clonotypes between healthy human individuals. The assay was immunoSEQ multiplex PCR, and TCRdb's table has in-frame clones only and misses some. The table has hundreds of thousands of clones, about 76% seen once; the top ten hold around 13%. Sequences were obtained from PBMCs. All receptors come from a woman aged 40 to 50 in good health. Some clones in this sample may be carry-over from other donors' samples.

The rearrangement uses TRBV30 and TRBJ1-4, with D possibly being TRBD1 (5 bases). The CDR3 is 12 amino acids. Germline CDR1 reads GTSNPN; CDR2 reads SVGIG (reference sequence). CDR3 region: CAGGRPNEKLFF. Here the CDR3 DNA reads TGTGCTGGGGGTAGACCAAATGAAAAACTGTTTTTT.

This clone appeared many times. This rearrangement joins TRBV5-1 to TRBJ2-7; TRBD1 or TRBD2 may be the D gene (5 bases each). This CDR3 is built from 14 residues. Trimming removed 6 bases from V and 4 bases from J, with 17 bases in between. Germline V gene data show CDR1 as SGHRS and CDR2 as YFSETQ. The CDR3 DNA reads TGCGCCAGCACCCCCGCCGGGGCAAGATACGAGCAGTACTTC. This sequence encodes CASTPAGARYEQYF.

There are a few counts of this clone. The chain joins TRBV6-6 to TRBJ1-1; D gene unclear. The length of the CDR3 is 11 residues. V was clipped by 6 bases and J by 5 bases, with 7 bases between them. Germline V gives CDR1 MNHNY, CDR2 SVGAGI (reference sequence). CDR3 DNA: TGTGCCAGCAGATCCAAAACTGAAGCTTTCTTT. Protein: CASRSKTEAFF.

The CDR3 DNA reads as TGTGCCAGCAGCCGGACAGGGGGCGAGCAGTACTTC. It specifies CASSRTGGEQYF. The genes are TRBV11-2 and TRBJ2-7; 10 bases fit TRBD1. The CDR3 is made up of 12 amino acids. Germline CDR1 reads SGHAT; CDR2 reads FQNNGV. V lost 5 bases, J lost 6 bases, and 1 base stayed unmatched. The complete variable domain, with remaining parts taken from reference TRBV11-2 and TRBJ2-7, reads EAGVAQSPRYKIIEKRQSVAFWCNPISGHATLYWYQQILGQGPKLLIQFQNNGVVDDSQLPKDRFSAERLKGVDSTLKIQPAKLEDSAVYLCASSRTGGEQYFGPGTRLTVT.

The rearrangement links TRBV7-2 to TRBJ2-6; 11 nucleotides line up with TRBD1. CDR3 length equals 17 residues. Germline CDR1 reads SGHTA; CDR2 reads FQGNSA. Losses at the gene ends were 2 bases for V and 4 bases for J; bases not matched to a gene: 4. DNA for the CDR3: TGTGCCAGCAGCTTAATTGGACAGGGGGCCGGGGCCAACGTCCTGACTTTC. The encoded protein is CASSLIGQGAGANVLTF.

V is TRBV10-1 and J is TRBJ2-1, with 8 positions matching TRBD2. The CDR3 is 18 residues long. Trimming removed 4 bases from V and 0 bases from J; junction bases left unmatched: 11. CDR1 and CDR2 (germline): WNHNN, SYGVQD (reference sequence). In DNA, the CDR3 is TGCGCCAGCAGTGCTGTACTAGCGGATAGTTCCTCCTACAATGAGCAGTTCTTC. Protein product: CASSAVLADSSSYNEQFF.

The chain joins TRBV5-1 to TRBJ2-3, with 7 bases matching TRBD1. Trimming at V came to 2 bases and at J to 1 base, leaving 4 bases not matched to a gene. The CDR3 covers 15 residues. Germline lookup yields CDR1 SGHRS and CDR2 YFSETQ. CDR3 amino acids: CASSFRDSRTDTQYF. CDR3 DNA: TGCGCCAGCAGCTTCCGGGACAGCCGCACAGATACGCAGTATTTT.

This chain connects TRBV5-1 to TRBJ2-3; tentative D call: TRBD1 (6 bases). V shed 0 bases and J shed 5 bases, with 13 bases lying between them. In germline, CDR1 is SGHRS, CDR2 YFSETQ. The CDR3 has 15 amino acids. DNA for the CDR3: TGCGCCAGCAGCTTGGGTGACAGGTCTGGAGATACGCAGTATTTT. It translates to CASSLGDRSGDTQYF.

The V gene is TRBV11-3, the J gene TRBJ2-2; D possibly corresponds to TRBD2 (5 bases). V lost 1 base and J 8 bases, leaving 14 bases between the germline ends. The CDR3 consists of 15 residues. The germline V gene has CDR1 SGHNT and CDR2 YENEEA. The CDR3 loop is CASSLGQEASGELFF. CDR3 DNA: TGTGCCAGCAGCTTAGGGCAGGAGGCCTCAGGGGAGCTGTTTTTT.

V usage is TRBV7-2 and J usage is TRBJ2-7, with D possibly matching TRBD2 (6 bases). Germline CDR1 is SGHTA and CDR2 is FQGNSA. This CDR3 has 14 residues. V was shortened by 0 bases and J by 6 bases, with 12 bases between the two germline ends. The CDR3 protein is CASSLAGSGFEQYF. In DNA form, the CDR3 reads TGTGCCAGCAGCTTAGCCGGGAGCGGCTTCGAGCAGTACTTC. The full variable domain, completed using reference TRBV7-2 and TRBJ2-7, is GAGVSQSPSNKVTEKGKDVELRCDPISGHTALYWYRQSLGQGLEFLIYFQGNSAPDKSGLPSDRFSAERTGGSVSTLTIQRTQQEDSAVYLCASSLAGSGFEQYFGPGTRLTVT.

This clone occurred a few times. This chain uses TRBV5-4 with TRBJ2-5; 7 bases are shared with TRBD2. Germline CDR1 reads SGHNT; CDR2 reads YYREEE (reference sequence). The CDR3 is made up of 15 amino acids. V lost 4 bases and J lost 1; bases outside the gene matches: 7. Written as DNA, the CDR3 is TGTGCCAGCAGCCCGGGCGGGACTATCCAAGAGACCCAGTACTTC. As protein: CASSPGGTIQETQYF.

The chain joins TRBV7-8 to TRBJ1-4; TRBD1 matches 9 bases. The CDR3 totals 15 residues. Germline-derived CDR1 and CDR2 are SGHVS and FQNEAQ. V dropped 1 base and J dropped 8; count of bases not matched to a gene: 5. The CDR3 is CASSLGTGVVEKLFF. DNA for the CDR3: TGTGCCAGCAGCTTAGGGACAGGGGTAGTGGAAAAACTGTTTTTT.

The chain uses TRBV9 and TRBJ2-1; 8 bases agree with TRBD2. The germline V gene has CDR1 SGDLS and CDR2 YYNGEE. The CDR3 extends over 15 amino acids. Losses at the gene ends were 4 bases for V and 3 bases for J; bases not matched to a gene: 6. This chain's CDR3 is CASSKSGSGYNEQFF. The CDR3 bases are TGTGCCAGCAGCAAAAGCGGGAGTGGCTACAATGAGCAGTTCTTC. Full variable domain (remainder filled in from reference TRBV9 and TRBJ2-1): DSGVTQTPKHLITATGQRVTLRCSPRSGDLSVYWYQQSLDQGLQFLIQYYNGEERAKGNILERFSAQQFPDLHSELNLSSLELGDSALYFCASSKSGSGYNEQFFGPGTRLTVL.

The table lists this clone with a few counts. J is TRBJ2-3 and V is TRBV10-2; D is possibly TRBD2 (6 bases). In germline, CDR1 is WSHSY, CDR2 SAAADI. This CDR3 spans 14 amino acids. Trimming removed 5 bases at V and 2 bases at J, with 11 bases between. CDR3: CASSIGRDTDTQYF. The CDR3 DNA reads TGCGCCAGCAGTATCGGGCGGGACACAGATACGCAGTATTTT.

The chain uses TRBV27 and TRBJ2-6; 7 positions match TRBD1. Unmatched junction bases numbered 10, after V lost 2 bases and J lost 3 bases. This CDR3 spans 18 amino acids. Germline V gene lookup returns CDR1 MNHEY and CDR2 SMNVEV (reference sequence). The DNA for the CDR3 is TGTGCCAGCAGTTTAAGGACAGGCGAAGCAGGTGGGGCCAACGTCCTGACTTTC. Translated, it gives CASSLRTGEAGGANVLTF.

This sequence joins TRBV27 and TRBJ1-5, with a tentative D call TRBD1 (6 bases). The CDR3 is made up of 15 amino acids. Germline V gene data show CDR1 as MNHEY and CDR2 as SMNVEV (reference sequence). The germline V and J ends were trimmed by 4 bases and 5 bases, with 15 bases remaining between them. The DNA for the CDR3 is TGTGCCAGCAGTTCCCTTATGGGGGCTGATCAGCCCCAGCATTTT. The encoded protein is CASSSLMGADQPQHF.